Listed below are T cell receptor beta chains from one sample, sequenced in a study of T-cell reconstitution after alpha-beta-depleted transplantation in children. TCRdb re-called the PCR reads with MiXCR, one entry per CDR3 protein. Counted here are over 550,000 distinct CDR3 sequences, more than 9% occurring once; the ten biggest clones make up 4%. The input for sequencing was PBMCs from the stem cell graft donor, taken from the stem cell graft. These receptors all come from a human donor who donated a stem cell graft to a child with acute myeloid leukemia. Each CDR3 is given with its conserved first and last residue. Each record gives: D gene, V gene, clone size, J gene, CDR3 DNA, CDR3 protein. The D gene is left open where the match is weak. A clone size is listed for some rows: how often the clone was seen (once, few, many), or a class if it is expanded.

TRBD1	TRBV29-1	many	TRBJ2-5	TGCAGCGGGACGACAGGGCACGAGACCCAGTACTTC	CSGTTGHETQYF
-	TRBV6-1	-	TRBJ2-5	TGTGCCAGCAGCGCCGAGTTGGGACGGGGGACCCAGTACTTC	CASSAELGRGTQYF
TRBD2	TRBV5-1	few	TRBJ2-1	TGCGCCAGCAGCTTGGGTCTAGCGGGAGGATCCTACAATGAGCAGTTCTTC	CASSLGLAGGSYNEQFF
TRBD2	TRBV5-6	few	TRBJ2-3	TGTGCCAGCAGCTGGGGACTAAACACAGATACGCAGTATTTT	CASSWGLNTDTQYF
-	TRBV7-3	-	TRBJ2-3	TGTGCCAGCAGCCCTCTCGTGGTTGCCGCGCAGTATTTT	CASSPLVVAAQYF
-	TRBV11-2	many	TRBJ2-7	TGTGCCAGCAGCTTAGGAGCTTCCGGCGGGTTGAGCTCCTACGAGCAGTACTTC	CASSLGASGGLSSYEQYF
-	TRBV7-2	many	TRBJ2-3	TGTGCCAGCAGCATTCCGGGACTGCTAGATACGCAGTATTTT	CASSIPGLLDTQYF
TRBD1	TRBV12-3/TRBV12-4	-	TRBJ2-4	TGTGCCAGCAGTTCCTGGACAGGAATAGCCAAAAACATTCAGTACTTC	CASSSWTGIAKNIQYF
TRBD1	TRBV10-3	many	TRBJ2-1	TGTGCCATCAGTGGGGGACAGGGGGAAAGAAATGAGCAGTTCTTC	CAISGGQGERNEQFF
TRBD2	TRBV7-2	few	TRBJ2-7	TGTGCCAGCAGCACCCTGACTAGCGGTAGCTCCTACGAGCAGTACTTC	CASSTLTSGSSYEQYF
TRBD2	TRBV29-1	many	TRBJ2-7	TGCAGCGTTGAGTCTAGCGGGATATACGAGCAGTACTTC	CSVESSGIYEQYF
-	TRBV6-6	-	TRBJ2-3	TGTGCCAGCAGCGCCCGAGTGGATACGCAGTATTTT	CASSARVDTQYF
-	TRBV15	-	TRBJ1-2	TGTGCCACCAGCAGAGATAGGTCAGGGCTTGGCTACACCTTC	CATSRDRSGLGYTF
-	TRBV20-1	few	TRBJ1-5	TGCAGTGCTCCCCCGGGGACGGGAAATAGCAATCAGCCCCAGCATTTT	CSAPPGTGNSNQPQHF
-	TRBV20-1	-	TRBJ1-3	TGCAGTGCTATCGGGGGCTCTGGAAACACCATATATTTT	CSAIGGSGNTIYF
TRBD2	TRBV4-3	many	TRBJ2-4	TGCGCCAGCAGCGAAATCGGGAGGGCGGGAAACATTCAGTACTTC	CASSEIGRAGNIQYF
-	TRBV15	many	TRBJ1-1	TGTGCCACCAGACCTAACCTCGCCGGGGGAAGCACTGAAGCTTTCTTT	CATRPNLAGGSTEAFF
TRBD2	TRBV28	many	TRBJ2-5	TGTGCCAGCAGTAGGCTAGCGGGAGGGGAAGAGACCCAGTACTTC	CASSRLAGGEETQYF
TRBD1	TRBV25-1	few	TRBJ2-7	TGTGCCACCGGACAGGGCCCCTCCGAGCAGTACTTC	CATGQGPSEQYF
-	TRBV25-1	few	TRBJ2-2	TGTGCCAGCAGTGAACCAGGGGACACCGGGGAGCTGTTTTTT	CASSEPGDTGELFF
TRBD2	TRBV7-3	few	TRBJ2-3	TGTGCCAGCAGCCCAAGGGCTAGCGGGATAGACACTGATACGCAGTATTTT	CASSPRASGIDTDTQYF
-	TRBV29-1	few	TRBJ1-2	TGCAGCTCCAGGGTGTTGGATGGCTACACCTTC	CSSRVLDGYTF
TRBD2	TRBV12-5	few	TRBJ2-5	TGTGCTAGTGGAAAAGGCCCTAGCGGACAAGAGACCCAGTACTTC	CASGKGPSGQETQYF
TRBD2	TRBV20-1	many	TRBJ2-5	TGCAGTGCTAGCCTAAAGAGGACTAGACAAGAGACCCAGTACTTC	CSASLKRTRQETQYF
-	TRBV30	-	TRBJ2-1	TGTGCCTGGAGTTTCCCGCCCTCCTACAATGAGCAGTTCTTC	CAWSFPPSYNEQFF
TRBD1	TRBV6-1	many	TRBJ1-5	TGTGCCAGCAGTGAGGCTCTAGGGGGTGACAGGGTGCATTTT	CASSEALGGDRVHF
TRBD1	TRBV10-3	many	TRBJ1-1	TGTGCCATCAGTGAGTCGGACAGGGGGTCGTCTGAAGCTTTCTTT	CAISESDRGSSEAFF
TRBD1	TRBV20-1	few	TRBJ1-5	TGCAGTGCTGGAAGGACAGGGGAAGGAAATCAGCCCCAGCATTTT	CSAGRTGEGNQPQHF
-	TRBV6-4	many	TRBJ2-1	TGTGCCAGCAGTCTTGACAGCTACGGTTTCCAGTTCTTC	CASSLDSYGFQFF